This entry lists 30 T cell receptor beta chains sequenced from one sample in a study of cytomegalovirus exposure and HLA in healthy donors. PCR involved 60 Vbeta and 13 Jbeta primers. Measured with immunoSEQ multiplex PCR; TCRdb has only the in-frame clones, and not every one. The sample has about 120,000 clones, more than 15% seen once; the top ten hold about 3.1%. The sample was PBMCs. The receptors derive from a female donor in good health and CMV-seropositive.

In this sample, this clone turned up a few times. This rearrangement joins TRBV19 to TRBJ2-1, with D perhaps matching TRBD1 (5 bases). CDR1 and CDR2 (germline): LNHDA, SQIVND (reference sequence). The CDR3 is 12 amino acids. Trimming took off 6 bases at V and 4 bases at J, with 7 bases between the two ends. CDR3 in amino acids: CASSRQYNEQFF. The CDR3 region has the DNA TGTGCCAGTAGCAGACAGTACAATGAGCAGTTCTTC.

The gene calls are TRBV5-1 and TRBJ2-7; 7 positions match TRBD1. Germline V gene data show CDR1 as SGHRS and CDR2 as YFSETQ. The CDR3 consists of 14 residues. V was pared by 3 bases and J by 3 bases, with 6 bases of the junction left unmatched. The CDR3 protein is CASSSGTESYEQYF. The CDR3 DNA reads TGCGCCAGCAGCTCCGGGACAGAGAGCTACGAGCAGTACTTC.

This clone was seen a handful of times. The J gene is TRBJ1-2, the V gene TRBV9; D is ambiguous. V lost 5 bases and J lost 3, with 8 bases in between. Germline V gene lookup returns CDR1 SGDLS and CDR2 YYNGEE. The CDR3 consists of 12 residues. CDR3 nucleotide sequence: TGTGCCAGCAGTCCAGACTACTATGGCTACACCTTC. Protein: CASSPDYYGYTF.

This chain joins TRBV18 and TRBJ1-1; D is possibly TRBD1 (6 bases). The germline CDR1 and CDR2 sequences are KGHSH and LQKENI. This CDR3 comprises 15 residues. V dropped 6 bases and J dropped 0 bases, with 14 bases sitting between them. The chain's CDR3 is CASSPSTGMNTEAFF. The DNA for the CDR3 is TGTGCCAGCTCCCCCTCGACAGGTATGAACACTGAAGCTTTCTTT.

This clone has just a few counts. The same CDR3 also results from other DNA sequences found in this sample. The rearrangement uses TRBV5-1 and TRBJ1-1; D might be TRBD1 (5 bases). The CDR3 is 15 amino acids. Germline assignment: CDR1 SGHRS and CDR2 YFSETQ. V shed 0 bases and J shed 3 bases, with 12 bases lying between them. CDR3 protein: CASSLVIGGDTEAFF. Written as DNA, the CDR3 is TGCGCCAGCAGCTTGGTCATCGGGGGGGACACTGAAGCTTTCTTT.

This sequence joins TRBV4-3 and TRBJ1-1; TRBD1 agrees at 8 bases. CDR3 size: 20 residues. J lost 10 bases, V lost 0 bases, and 25 bases had no gene match. Germline-derived CDR1 and CDR2 are LGHNA and YSLEER. Here the CDR3 DNA reads TGCGCCAGCAGCCAAGATGTGCCGAAACCCAAAGGACAGGGAGGGGTAGTAGCTTTCTTT. Translating gives CASSQDVPKPKGQGGVVAFF.

J is TRBJ2-1 and V is TRBV5-1; D is perhaps TRBD1 (5 bases). The germline V gene encodes CDR1 SGHRS and CDR2 YFSETQ. V lost 4 bases, J lost 4 bases, and 15 bases lay in between. The CDR3 runs to 15 residues. This chain's CDR3 is CASSEPPRQYNEQFF. CDR3 in DNA: TGCGCCAGCAGCGAACCCCCACGACAGTACAATGAGCAGTTCTTC.

The chain joins TRBV7-9 to TRBJ2-7; the D gene is possibly TRBD2 (6 bases). Germline CDR1 is SEHNR and CDR2 is FQNEAQ (reference sequence). CDR3 size: 14 residues. The V gene lost 0 bases and the J gene lost 3 bases, with 9 bases spanning the gap. For the CDR3, the DNA is TGTGCCAGCAGCTTAGCGGGCGGGGTCTACGAGCAGTACTTC. Protein product: CASSLAGGVYEQYF.

The V gene is TRBV7-2, the J gene TRBJ1-2; TRBD1 aligns across 7 bases. Trimming cost V 0 bases and J 4 bases; bases outside gene matches: 2. The CDR3 is 14 residues long. The V gene's germline CDR1 is SGHTA and CDR2 FQGNSA. DNA of the CDR3: TGTGCCAGCAGCTTAGCGGGACAGCTCTATGGCTACACCTTC. Its protein product is CASSLAGQLYGYTF.

V is TRBV6-5 and J is TRBJ2-1, with D possibly TRBD2 on 6 matching bases. The CDR3 has 14 residues. CDR1 MNHEY and CDR2 SVGAGI come from the germline V gene. The germline V and J ends were trimmed by 7 bases and 3 bases, with 13 bases remaining between them. This chain's CDR3 is CASTPGLHYNEQFF. Written as DNA, the CDR3 is TGTGCCAGCACCCCGGGACTGCACTACAATGAGCAGTTCTTC.

This clone was seen only a few times. CDR3 loop: CAWSTRASRTYEQYF. The CDR3 nucleotides are TGTGCCTGGAGTACGCGGGCTTCTAGAACCTACGAGCAGTACTTC. The gene calls are TRBV30 and TRBJ2-7, with a tentative D call TRBD2 (5 bases). The germline V and J ends were trimmed by 2 bases and 2 bases, with 16 bases remaining between them. Per germline, CDR1 GTSNPN and CDR2 SVGIG (reference sequence). This CDR3 spans 15 amino acids. Drawing the rest from reference TRBV30 and TRBJ2-7, the complete variable domain is SQTIHQWPATLVQPVGSPLSLECTVEGTSNPNLYWYRQAAGRGLQLLFYSVGIGQISSEVPQNLSASRPQDRQFILSSKKLLLSDSGFYLCAWSTRASRTYEQYFGPGTRLTVT.

The CDR3 DNA follows: TGCGCCAGCAGCTTACAGGGCCACACCTACGAGCAGTACTTC. This encodes CASSLQGHTYEQYF. The chain joins TRBV5-1 to TRBJ2-7, with a possible D match to TRBD1 (6 bases). Deletions cut 2 bases from V and 2 bases from J, with 11 bases between. The germline gives CDR1 SGHRS, CDR2 YFSETQ. This CDR3 is 14 amino acids long.

This clone was counted a few times. The V call is TRBV2, the J call TRBJ2-3, with TRBD2 identical over 7 bases. J gave up 6 bases and V 4 bases, and 7 bases lay outside the gene matches. This CDR3 has 14 amino acids. Looked up from germline, CDR1 is SNHLY and CDR2 is FYNNEI. CDR3 nucleotides: TGTGCCAGCAGTGTATCGTGGGAGGGGGATACGCAGTATTTT. Its translation is CASSVSWEGDTQYF.

The gene calls are TRBV6-5 and TRBJ2-2, with D hard to call. CDR1 and CDR2 (germline): MNHEY, SVGAGI. CDR3 length: 13 amino acids. V lost 2 bases and J lost 1, with 2 bases in between. The CDR3 here is CASSYQNTGELFF. The CDR3 nucleotides read TGTGCCAGCAGTTACCAGAACACCGGGGAGCTGTTTTTT.

This clone has just a few counts. The chain uses TRBV30 and TRBJ2-7; 9 nucleotides align to TRBD1. The V segment lost 3 bases and the J segment 7 bases; nucleotides outside the gene matches: 16. Germline V gives CDR1 GTSNPN, CDR2 SVGIG (reference sequence). This CDR3 has 16 residues. CDR3: CAWSPIIGTGFREQYF. CDR3 DNA sequence: TGTGCCTGGAGCCCCATAATCGGGACAGGGTTTAGGGAGCAGTACTTC.

This clone appeared a few times. The CDR3 DNA follows: TGTGCCAGCACCCCGCGTAGTTCCAGGGGGCATGGCTACACCTTC. Its translation: CASTPRSSRGHGYTF. The V call is TRBV9, the J call TRBJ1-2; the match to TRBD1 covers 8 bases. The CDR3 contains 15 residues. V dropped 6 bases and J dropped 6; count of bases not matched to a gene: 13. Germline loops: CDR1 SGDLS, CDR2 YYNGEE.

In its sample, this clone was seen a few times. This rearrangement joins TRBV18 to TRBJ2-5; a weak D match, TRBD1 (6 bases). The germline V gene has CDR1 KGHSH and CDR2 LQKENI. Deletions cut 3 bases from V and 4 bases from J, with 21 bases between. The CDR3 loop spans 17 amino acids. The CDR3 DNA sequence: TGTGCCAGCTCACCTCCCAGGGGCCTTCATGGTCGAGAGACCCAGTACTTC. This translates into CASSPPRGLHGRETQYF.

The gene calls are TRBV6-6 and TRBJ2-6; 8 bases agree with TRBD1. Germline V gene data show CDR1 as MNHNY and CDR2 as SVGAGI (reference sequence). The ends lost 6 bases at V and 3 bases at J; junction bases unmatched: 7. The CDR3 consists of 16 residues. The CDR3 region has the DNA TGTGCCAGCAGGAGGGACAGGTCGGGTGGGGCCAACGTCCTGACTTTC. It codes for CASRRDRSGGANVLTF.

The V gene is TRBV10-2, the J gene TRBJ1-1, with 9 bases lining up with TRBD1. Per the germline V gene, CDR1 is WSHSY and CDR2 is SAAADI. The CDR3 totals 14 residues. Trimming at V came to 6 bases and at J to 5 bases, leaving 7 bases not matched to a gene. CDR3 in amino acids: CASRRRGQGTEAFF. CDR3 in DNA: TGCGCCAGCAGACGCCGGGGACAGGGTACTGAAGCTTTCTTT.

This clone has only a few counts. The gene calls are TRBV2 and TRBJ2-7; D not certain. Germline assignment: CDR1 SNHLY and CDR2 FYNNEI. V lost 1 base, J lost 0 bases, and 10 bases lay in between. CDR3 length equals 15 residues. The CDR3 reads CASSEGLTRSYEQYF. DNA of the CDR3: TGTGCCAGCAGTGAAGGACTCACACGCTCCTACGAGCAGTACTTC.

This clone has only a few counts. The rearrangement uses TRBV4-2 and TRBJ2-3; 8 bases are shared with TRBD2. Trimming removed 4 bases from V and 3 bases from J; junction bases left unmatched: 9. Germline V lookup: CDR1 LGHNA, CDR2 YNFKEQ. The CDR3 consists of 16 residues. The CDR3 DNA follows: TGTGCCAGCAGCCCTGAGGTCGGGGGGGGTACAGATACGCAGTATTTT. As protein: CASSPEVGGGTDTQYF.

V and J are TRBV25-1 and TRBJ2-7; 7 bases are shared with TRBD2. V was pared by 6 bases and J by 0 bases, with 8 bases of the junction left unmatched. CDR1 is MGHDK and CDR2 is SYGVNS in the germline V gene. The CDR3 is 15 amino acids. The CDR3 here is CASSQSGLISYEQYF. The CDR3 DNA is TGTGCCAGCAGCCAATCGGGACTAATCTCCTACGAGCAGTACTTC.

The chain recombines TRBV5-6 with TRBJ2-7; 7 bases fit TRBD1. Germline lookup yields CDR1 SGHDT and CDR2 YYEEEE. The length of the CDR3 is 14 residues. V was clipped by 5 bases and J by 7 bases; unmatched bases: 12. The CDR3 is CASSLDRLILEQYF. DNA for the CDR3: TGTGCCAGCAGTCTGGACAGGTTAATACTTGAGCAGTACTTC.

The table lists this clone with a few counts. The chain joins TRBV6-5 to TRBJ1-4, with 9 bases aligning to TRBD1. This CDR3 comprises 15 residues. The germline gives CDR1 MNHEY, CDR2 SVGAGI. V was pared by 6 bases and J by 8 bases, with 10 bases of the junction left unmatched. CDR3 residues: CASSLRGQGKEKLFF. CDR3 DNA: TGTGCCAGCAGCCTCCGTGGACAGGGGAAGGAAAAACTGTTTTTT.

This chain uses TRBV7-2 with TRBJ1-5; 8 positions match TRBD1. V lost 4 bases and J lost 6; bases outside the gene matches: 11. Germline V lookup: CDR1 SGHTA, CDR2 FQGNSA. The CDR3 has 16 residues. The CDR3 DNA reads TGTGCCAGCAGCTACCCGGGACAGGAGCAACGTCAGCCCCAGCATTTT. The encoded protein is CASSYPGQEQRQPQHF.

This clone occurred a few times. The CDR3 protein is CASRPFQNNQPQHF. CDR3 DNA: TGTGCCAGCAGACCTTTTCAGAACAATCAGCCCCAGCATTTT. The V gene is TRBV28, the J gene TRBJ1-5; D gene ambiguous. The CDR3 contains 14 residues. Germline CDR1 reads MDHEN; CDR2 reads SYDVKM. V was pared by 6 bases and J by 3 bases, with 12 bases between.

J is TRBJ1-3 and V is TRBV19, with D unresolved. Germline lookup yields CDR1 LNHDA and CDR2 SQIVND (reference sequence). The CDR3 has 13 amino acids. V gave up 3 bases and J gave up 4 bases, with 7 bases separating them. In DNA form, the CDR3 reads TGTGCCAGTAGTATCATGGGCGGAAACACCATATATTTT. Its protein product is CASSIMGGNTIYF.

The sample holds a few counts of this clone. V is TRBV2 and J is TRBJ1-5, with D maybe TRBD1 (5 bases). Germline V gives CDR1 SNHLY, CDR2 FYNNEI. The ends were cut back, 6 bases at V and 4 bases at J, with 22 bases in the middle. CDR3 length: 17 residues. CDR3 bases: TGTGCCAGCAGGCACCTTGAGGGCGGGGGGTTGAATCAGCCCCAGCATTTT. It specifies CASRHLEGGGLNQPQHF.

The J gene is TRBJ2-6, the V gene TRBV13; D is perhaps TRBD2 (5 bases). V gave up 5 bases and J gave up 4 bases, with 12 bases separating them. In germline, CDR1 is PRHDT, CDR2 FYEKMQ (reference sequence). CDR3 length: 15 amino acids. CDR3: CASSTGVRGANVLTF. The CDR3 DNA sequence: TGTGCCAGCAGCACCGGGGTGAGAGGGGCCAACGTCCTGACTTTC.

This clone was picked up a small number of times. The gene calls are TRBV19 and TRBJ1-5, with a possible D match to TRBD1 (6 bases). CDR3 length: 14 residues. V was clipped by 4 bases and J by 4 bases, with 11 bases between them. Looked up from germline, CDR1 is LNHDA and CDR2 is SQIVND (reference sequence). The CDR3, as DNA: TGTGCCAGTAGTACGACAGGAGGTAATCAGCCCCAGCATTTT. Protein product: CASSTTGGNQPQHF.